These 8 T cell receptor beta chains share one sample of origin, sequenced in a study of blood T cells in healthy people across ages (dated by TCRdb to 2013 to 2016). The library was generated by 5' RACE. Sequencing was carried out with an Illumina HiSeq 2500. A second 7 to 11 cycle PCR used a sample-barcoded 5' primer and a J-beta primer mix. The raw public data were reprocessed by TCRdb itself: fastp quality trimming at Q25, MiXCR clonotype calling, in-frame beta chains only. Every CDR3 protein is listed once, alongside the most common genes and DNA of its rows. In this sample the table shows some 1.5 million distinct CDR3 sequences, under 30% of which occur a single time. 7.7% of the sample is taken by the ten largest. The sequenced sample consisted of blood. The receptors stem from a young woman in good health.

This clonotype was seen at least ten times. This chain joins TRBV20-1 and TRBJ2-1; D might be TRBD1 or TRBD2, each matching 7 bases. Trimming pared 5 bases from V and 7 bases from J, leaving 15 bases between. The CDR3 loop spans 13 amino acids. CDR1 is DFQATT and CDR2 is SNEGSKA in the germline V gene (reference sequence). The CDR3 is CSAGGRGRNEQFF. The CDR3, as DNA: TGCAGTGCTGGGGGGAGGGGGCGGAATGAGCAGTTCTTC.

There are many counts of this clonotype. The rearrangement uses TRBV7-6 and TRBJ2-7; the match to TRBD2 covers 9 bases. Germline loops: CDR1 SGHVS, CDR2 FNYEAQ. V was pared by 1 base and J by 5 bases, with 6 bases of the junction left unmatched. The CDR3 totals 15 residues. In DNA, the CDR3 is TGTGCCAGCAGCTTAGGAATAGCGGGAGTAGACGAGCAGTACTTC. Its translation is CASSLGIAGVDEQYF.

Only a few counts were recorded for this clonotype. CDR3: CASAEGAGGPYNEQFF. In DNA form, the CDR3 reads TGTGCCAGCGCCGAGGGAGCGGGAGGGCCCTACAATGAGCAGTTCTTC. The gene calls are TRBV3-1 and TRBJ2-1; TRBD2 aligns across 10 bases. The CDR3 is 16 amino acids. The ends lost 8 bases at V and 2 bases at J; junction bases unmatched: 9. In germline, CDR1 is LGHDT, CDR2 YNNKEL (reference sequence).

The chain employs TRBV12-3 or TRBV12-4 and TRBJ2-1, with D perhaps matching TRBD2 (6 bases). The V and J ends lost 3 bases and 9 bases respectively, with 12 bases between them. The CDR3 totals 13 residues. CDR3 in amino acids: CASSFDDGSEQFF. CDR3 sequence (DNA): TGTGCCAGCAGTTTCGACGACGGGAGTGAGCAGTTCTTC.

The table lists this clonotype with a few counts. One base away lies a much larger clone, so this may be a sequencing read error. The chain couples TRBV5-1 to TRBJ2-1; a possible D gene is TRBD1 (6 bases). The CDR3 length is 13 residues. Germline assignment: CDR1 SGHRS and CDR2 YFSETQ. The CDR3 bases are TGCGCCAGCAGCTTGACGAGGGACAATGGGCAGTTCTTC. This codes for CASSLTRDNGQFF.

This clonotype showed up many times. This rearrangement joins TRBV7-2 to TRBJ2-1; D may be TRBD2 (7 bases). CDR1 is SGHTA, CDR2 FQGNSA, per germline. Between the trimmed V and J ends, which lost 1 base and 4 bases, there was a span of 11 bases. This CDR3 has 15 residues. CDR3 residues: CASSLEGGEYNEQFF. CDR3 DNA: TGTGCCAGCAGCTTAGAGGGGGGGGAATACAATGAGCAGTTCTTC.

In regard to this clonotype: This clone may be a read error of a much larger clone one base away. CDR3 DNA sequence: TGTGCCAGCTCAGAGACAGCGCTCCTGCCCTACGAGCAGTACTTC. Amino acid sequence: CASSETALLPYEQYF. V is TRBV18 and J is TRBJ2-7, with D tentatively TRBD1 (5 bases). This CDR3 region has 15 residues. Deletions cut 5 bases from V and 2 bases from J, with 16 bases between. Germline V lookup: CDR1 KGHSH, CDR2 LQKENI.

This clonotype was seen repeatedly, ten times or more. The chain combines TRBV5-1 with TRBJ2-1; TRBD1 aligns across 7 bases. Trimming cost V 1 base and J 4 bases; bases outside gene matches: 8. This CDR3 has 16 amino acids. Germline values: CDR1 SGHRS, CDR2 YFSETQ. The DNA of the CDR3 is TGCGCCAGCAGCTTGAGCGTAGGGGGCGCGTACAATGAGCAGTTCTTC. Amino acids: CASSLSVGGAYNEQFF. The full variable domain, its missing parts supplied by reference TRBV5-1 and TRBJ2-1, is KAGVTQTPRYLIKTRGQQVTLSCSPISGHRSVSWYQQTPGQGLQFLFEYFSETQRNKGNFPGRFSGRQFSNSRSEMNVSTLELGDSALYLCASSLSVGGAYNEQFFGPGTRLTVL.